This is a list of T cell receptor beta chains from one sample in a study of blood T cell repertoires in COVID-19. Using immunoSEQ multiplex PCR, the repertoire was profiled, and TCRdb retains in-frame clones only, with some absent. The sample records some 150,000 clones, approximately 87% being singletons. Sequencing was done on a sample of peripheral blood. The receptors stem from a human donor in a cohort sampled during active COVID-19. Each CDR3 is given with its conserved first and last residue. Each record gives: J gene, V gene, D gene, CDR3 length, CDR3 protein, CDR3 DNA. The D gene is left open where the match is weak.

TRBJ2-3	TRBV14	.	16	CASSQGGRGLTDTQYF	TGTGCCAGCAGCCAAGGGGGCAGGGGTCTAACAGATACGCAGTATTTT
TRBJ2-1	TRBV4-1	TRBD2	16	CASRGLKGGSNNEQFF	TGCGCCAGCAGGGGACTCAAGGGCGGGAGCAACAATGAGCAGTTCTTC
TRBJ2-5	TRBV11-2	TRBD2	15	CASSSPTKGGVTQYF	TGTGCCAGCAGCTCTCCCACGAAGGGAGGGGTGACCCAGTACTTC
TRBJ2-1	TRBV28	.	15	CASPPRGLSYNEQFF	TGTGCCAGCCCACCCAGAGGGCTCTCCTACAATGAGCAGTTCTTC
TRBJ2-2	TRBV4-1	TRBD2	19	CASSEPTLAGGPKGGELFF	TGCGCCAGCAGCGAACCCACCTTAGCGGGAGGGCCCAAAGGCGGGGAGCTGTTTTTT
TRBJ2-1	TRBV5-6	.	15	CASSLGSGSYNEQFF	TGTGCCAGCAGCTTGGGTAGCGGCTCCTACAATGAGCAGTTCTTC
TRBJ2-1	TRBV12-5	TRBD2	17	CASGTSPGTSVYNEQFF	TGTGCTAGTGGTACTTCCCCCGGGACTAGCGTCTACAATGAGCAGTTCTTC
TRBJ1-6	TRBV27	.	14	CASSPVSGGSPLHF	TGTGCCAGCAGTCCAGTCTCGGGAGGTTCACCCCTCCACTTT
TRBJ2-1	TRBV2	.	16	CASNPTVSERGNEQFF	TGTGCCAGCAATCCTACCGTTAGCGAAAGGGGGAATGAGCAGTTCTTC
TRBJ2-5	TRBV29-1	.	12	CSVVMGRETQYF	TGCAGCGTTGTAATGGGCCGGGAGACCCAGTACTTC
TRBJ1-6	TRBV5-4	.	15	CASSLSRTSNSPLHF	TGTGCCAGCAGCTTGAGTAGGACATCTAATTCACCCCTCCACTTT
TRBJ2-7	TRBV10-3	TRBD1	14	CAISEEVRGREQYF	TGTGCCATCAGTGAGGAAGTCAGGGGGCGAGAGCAGTACTTC
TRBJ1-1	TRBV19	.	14	CASSIVQGGTEAFF	TGTGCCAGTAGTATAGTTCAGGGAGGAACTGAAGCTTTCTTT